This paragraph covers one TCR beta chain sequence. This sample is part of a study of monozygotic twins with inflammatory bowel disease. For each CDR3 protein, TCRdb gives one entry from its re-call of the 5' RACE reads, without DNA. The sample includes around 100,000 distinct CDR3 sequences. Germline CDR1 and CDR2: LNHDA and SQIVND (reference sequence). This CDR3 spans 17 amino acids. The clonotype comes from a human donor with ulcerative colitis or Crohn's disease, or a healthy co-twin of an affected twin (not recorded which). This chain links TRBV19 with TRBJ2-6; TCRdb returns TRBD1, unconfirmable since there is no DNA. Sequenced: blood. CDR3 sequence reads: CASSRDRVYSGANVLTF.